This TCR beta chain was profiled in a study of technical replicates of blood from a handful of donors. Measured with immunoSEQ multiplex PCR; TCRdb has only the in-frame clones, and not every one. The sample has 50,000 to 80,000 clones; roughly 90% are singletons. In this sample, this clone turned up once. This CDR3 region has 15 residues. The germline V and J ends were trimmed by 1 base and 1 base, with 8 bases remaining between them. The germline V gene encodes CDR1 SGHRS and CDR2 YFSETQ. The V gene is TRBV5-1, the J gene TRBJ2-2, with a weak D call TRBD2 (6 bases). The receptor comes from a human donor in good health. Some clones in this sample may be carry-over from other donors' samples. The sample comprised PBMCs. Here the CDR3 reads CASSLTSLNTGELFF. The CDR3 DNA follows: TGCGCCAGCAGCTTGACTAGCTTGAACACCGGGGAGCTGTTTTTT.